These 15 T cell receptor beta chains came from one sample sequenced in a study of cytomegalovirus exposure and HLA in healthy donors. The PCR made use of 60 Vbeta and 13 Jbeta primers. Here immunoSEQ multiplex PCR was the method, and the copy in TCRdb shows in-frame clones only, minus some. The sample yields approximately 120,000 clones, about three quarters seen once. Input material: PBMCs. These receptors all come from a woman aged 55-69 years in good health and CMV-seropositive.

The V gene is TRBV30, the J gene TRBJ2-7; D is possibly TRBD2 (7 bases). Looked up from germline, CDR1 is GTSNPN and CDR2 is SVGIG (reference sequence). The CDR3 is 15 amino acids. V shed 5 bases and J shed 5 bases, with 22 bases lying between them. The CDR3 sequence is CAWGGGRAPGDEQYF. The CDR3 DNA sequence: TGTGCCTGGGGGGGAGGGAGGGCGCCAGGGGACGAGCAGTACTTC.

The CDR3 nucleotides read TGTGCCAGCAGTGGGGACAGGAGCAGAAACACCATATATTTT. As protein: CASSGDRSRNTIYF. This sequence joins TRBV2 and TRBJ1-3; 8 positions agree with TRBD1. The CDR3 length is 14 residues. V gave up 4 bases and J gave up 5 bases; unmatched junction bases: 4. The V gene's germline CDR1 is SNHLY and CDR2 FYNNEI.

The chain is built from TRBV4-3 and TRBJ1-2; D not resolved. Trimming pared 3 bases from V and 3 bases from J, leaving 14 bases between. Germline CDR1 LGHNA, CDR2 YSLEER. The CDR3 is 15 residues long. This CDR3 reads CASSHSSGGDYGYTF. DNA of the CDR3: TGCGCCAGCAGCCACTCGTCTGGCGGGGACTATGGCTACACCTTC.

J is TRBJ2-1 and V is TRBV18; TRBD1 matches at 8 bases. The CDR3 contains 14 residues. The V gene's germline CDR1 is KGHSH and CDR2 LQKENI. Losses at the gene ends were 4 bases for V and 8 bases for J; bases not matched to a gene: 7. In DNA, the CDR3 is TGTGCCAGCTCACTAGGGACAGGTCGGGATGAGCAGTTCTTC. Translating gives CASSLGTGRDEQFF.

The chain uses TRBV7-8 and TRBJ2-7, with D perhaps TRBD2 (5 bases). V was cut by 4 bases and J by 0 bases, with 7 bases left in between. The germline gives CDR1 SGHVS, CDR2 FQNEAQ. The CDR3 length is 13 residues. CDR3 in amino acids: CASSYTSSYEQYF. DNA of the CDR3: TGTGCCAGCAGCTATACTAGCTCCTACGAGCAGTACTTC.

V is TRBV18 and J is TRBJ1-3, with 7 nucleotides matching TRBD1. The CDR3 length is 16 residues. The V and J ends lost 3 bases and 0 bases, in that order; junction bases with no gene match: 5. Germline CDR1 reads KGHSH; CDR2 reads LQKENI. CDR3 sequence (DNA): TGTGCCAGCTCACCCCGGACAGGCTTCTCTGGAAACACCATATATTTT. Its translation: CASSPRTGFSGNTIYF. The full variable domain, completed using reference TRBV18 and TRBJ1-3, is NAGVMQNPRHLVRRRGQEARLRCSPMKGHSHVYWYRQLPEEGLKFMVYLQKENIIDESGMPKERFSAEFPKEGPSILRIQQVVRGDSAAYFCASSPRTGFSGNTIYFGEGSWLTVV.

This chain joins TRBV5-1 and TRBJ1-5; 8 bases agree with TRBD1. The CDR3 spans 14 residues. Germline V gene sequence: CDR1 SGHRS, CDR2 YFSETQ. Trimming at V came to 0 bases and at J to 7 bases, leaving 3 bases not matched to a gene. The CDR3 nucleotides are TGCGCCAGCAGCTTGGTAACAGGGGGGCAGCCCCAGCATTTT. This translates into CASSLVTGGQPQHF.

In this sample, this clone turned up a few times. V and J are TRBV19 and TRBJ2-3; D unresolved. Trimming shortened V by 4 bases and J by 1 base, and 6 bases separated the two germline ends. Looked up from germline, CDR1 is LNHDA and CDR2 is SQIVND (reference sequence). This CDR3 has 13 amino acids. The CDR3 sequence is CASSNRRTDTQYF. The CDR3 bases are TGTGCCAGTAGTAACAGACGCACAGATACGCAGTATTTT.

This chain connects TRBV5-4 to TRBJ2-5; 7 bases are a match to TRBD1. Germline lookup yields CDR1 SGHNT and CDR2 YYREEE (reference sequence). CDR3 size: 13 residues. V lost 3 bases and J lost 5; bases outside the gene matches: 4. The CDR3 region is CASSYDRVETQYF. Written as DNA, the CDR3 is TGTGCCAGCAGCTACGACAGGGTGGAGACCCAGTACTTC.

There are a few counts of this clone. The chain employs TRBV7-2 and TRBJ2-5; maybe TRBD2 (5 bases). Germline CDR1 SGHTA, CDR2 FQGNSA. Trimming took off 8 bases at V and 3 bases at J, with 13 bases between the two ends. CDR3 size: 13 residues. The CDR3 sequence is CASSPYGEETQYF. The CDR3 nucleotides read TGTGCCAGCTCCCCCTACGGGGAAGAGACCCAGTACTTC.

The chain carries TRBV19 and TRBJ1-2, with no clear D. This CDR3 spans 14 amino acids. V was cut by 6 bases and J by 0 bases, with 11 bases left in between. In germline, CDR1 is LNHDA, CDR2 SQIVND (reference sequence). The CDR3 is CASRDINPNYGYTF. The CDR3 region has the DNA TGTGCCAGTAGAGACATTAACCCTAACTATGGCTACACCTTC.

The V call is TRBV6-5, the J call TRBJ1-1; tentative D call: TRBD1 (5 bases). The V and J ends lost 5 bases and 1 base respectively, with 8 bases between them. From germline, CDR1 is MNHEY and CDR2 SVGAGI. The CDR3 length is 13 residues. The CDR3 sequence is CASSRQKNTEAFF. CDR3 bases: TGTGCCAGCAGTAGACAGAAGAACACTGAAGCTTTCTTT.

This clone was seen a few times. V gene TRBV27 combines with J gene TRBJ1-5, with TRBD1 matching over 8 bases. The CDR3 contains 15 residues. Germline V lookup: CDR1 MNHEY, CDR2 SMNVEV (reference sequence). Trimming took 6 bases from V and 5 from J; bases not matched to a gene: 9. CDR3 nucleotide sequence: TGTGCCAGCAGAAGCCTCGGACAGGGCGATCAGCCCCAGCATTTT. Its translation: CASRSLGQGDQPQHF.

The chain couples TRBV11-1 to TRBJ2-1; 8 bases line up with TRBD2. The V gene's germline CDR1 is SGHAT and CDR2 FQDESV (reference sequence). V dropped 2 bases and J dropped 7; count of bases not matched to a gene: 16. The CDR3 contains 18 residues. The CDR3 region has the DNA TGTGCCAGCAGCTTATCTCATTCAGCGGGAGTAGGAGGAAATGAGCAGTTCTTC. Amino acid sequence: CASSLSHSAGVGGNEQFF.

The chain links TRBV27 to TRBJ2-7; a weak D match, TRBD1 (6 bases). This CDR3 has 15 amino acids. Trimming stripped 10 bases from V and 2 bases from J, with 21 bases between. Germline CDR1 and CDR2: MNHEY and SMNVEV (reference sequence). The CDR3 spells CATKRGGFGPYEQYF. DNA for the CDR3: TGTGCCACCAAACGAGGGGGATTTGGGCCCTACGAGCAGTACTTC.